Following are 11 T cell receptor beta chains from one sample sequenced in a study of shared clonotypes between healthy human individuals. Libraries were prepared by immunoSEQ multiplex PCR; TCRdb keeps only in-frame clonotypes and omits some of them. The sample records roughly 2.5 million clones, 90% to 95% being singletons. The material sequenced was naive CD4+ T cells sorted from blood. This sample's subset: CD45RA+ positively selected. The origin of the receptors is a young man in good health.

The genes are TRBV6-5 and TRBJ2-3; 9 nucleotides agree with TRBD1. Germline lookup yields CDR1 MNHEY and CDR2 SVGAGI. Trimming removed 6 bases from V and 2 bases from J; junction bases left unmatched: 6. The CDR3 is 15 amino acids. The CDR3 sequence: CASSSGDRVTDTQYF. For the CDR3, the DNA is TGTGCCAGCAGCTCCGGGGACAGGGTCACAGATACGCAGTATTTT.

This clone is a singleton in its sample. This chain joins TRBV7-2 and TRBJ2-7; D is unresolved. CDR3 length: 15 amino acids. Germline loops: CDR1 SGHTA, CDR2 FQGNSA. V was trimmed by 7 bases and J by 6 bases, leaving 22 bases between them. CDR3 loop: CASMRSLAQNAEQYF. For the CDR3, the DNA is TGTGCCAGCATGCGGTCCTTGGCCCAAAATGCCGAGCAGTACTTC.

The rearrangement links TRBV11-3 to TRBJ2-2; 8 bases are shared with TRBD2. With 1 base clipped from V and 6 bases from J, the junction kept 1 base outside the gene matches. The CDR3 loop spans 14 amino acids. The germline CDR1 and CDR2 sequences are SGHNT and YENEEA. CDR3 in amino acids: CASSLAREAGELFF. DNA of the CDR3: TGTGCCAGCAGCTTAGCGCGGGAGGCCGGGGAGCTGTTTTTT.

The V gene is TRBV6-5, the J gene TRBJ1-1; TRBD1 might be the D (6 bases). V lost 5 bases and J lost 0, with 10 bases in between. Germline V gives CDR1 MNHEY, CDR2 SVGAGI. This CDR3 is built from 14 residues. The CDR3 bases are TGTGCCAGCAGTCAACAGGGTGTGAACACTGAAGCTTTCTTT. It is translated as CASSQQGVNTEAFF.

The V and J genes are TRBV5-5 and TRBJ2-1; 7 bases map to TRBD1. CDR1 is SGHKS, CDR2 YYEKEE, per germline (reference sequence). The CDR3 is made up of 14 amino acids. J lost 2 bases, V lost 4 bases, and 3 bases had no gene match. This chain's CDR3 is CASSLGTAYNEQFF. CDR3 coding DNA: TGTGCCAGCAGCCTAGGGACAGCCTACAATGAGCAGTTCTTC.

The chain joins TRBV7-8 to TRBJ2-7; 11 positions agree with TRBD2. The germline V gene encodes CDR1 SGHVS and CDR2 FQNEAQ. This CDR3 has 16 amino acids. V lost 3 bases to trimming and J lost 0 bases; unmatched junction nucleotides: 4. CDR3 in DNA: TGTGCCAGCAGCTTTACTAGCGGGAGCATCTCCTACGAGCAGTACTTC. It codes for CASSFTSGSISYEQYF.

CDR3 DNA sequence: TGTGCCAGCAGCCCTCGAGATTACAGGGAAGCCACCGGGGAGCTGTTTTTT. It yields the protein CASSPRDYREATGELFF. The chain uses TRBV9 and TRBJ2-2, with D maybe TRBD1 (6 bases). From germline, CDR1 is SGDLS and CDR2 YYNGEE. The CDR3 has 17 residues. Deletions cut 4 bases from V and 4 bases from J, with 20 bases between.

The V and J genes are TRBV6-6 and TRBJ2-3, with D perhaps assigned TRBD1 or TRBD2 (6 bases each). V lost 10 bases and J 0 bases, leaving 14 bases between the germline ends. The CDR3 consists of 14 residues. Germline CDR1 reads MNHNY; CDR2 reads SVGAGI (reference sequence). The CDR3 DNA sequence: TGTGCCACTCTATGGGGGGCCAGCACAGATACGCAGTATTTT. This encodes CATLWGASTDTQYF.

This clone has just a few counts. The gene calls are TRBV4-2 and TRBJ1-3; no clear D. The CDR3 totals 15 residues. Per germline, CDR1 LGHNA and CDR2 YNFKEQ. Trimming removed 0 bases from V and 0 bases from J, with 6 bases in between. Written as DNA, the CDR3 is TGTGCCAGCAGCCAAGATCGTAGCTCTGGAAACACCATATATTTT. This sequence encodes CASSQDRSSGNTIYF.

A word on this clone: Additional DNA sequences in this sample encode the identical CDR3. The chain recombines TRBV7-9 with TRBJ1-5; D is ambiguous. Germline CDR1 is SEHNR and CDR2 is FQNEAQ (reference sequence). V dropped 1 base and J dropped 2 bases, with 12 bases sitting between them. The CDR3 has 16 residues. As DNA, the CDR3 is TGTGCCAGCAGCTTAGTGAGGGCAGGTGGCAATCAGCCCCAGCATTTT. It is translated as CASSLVRAGGNQPQHF.

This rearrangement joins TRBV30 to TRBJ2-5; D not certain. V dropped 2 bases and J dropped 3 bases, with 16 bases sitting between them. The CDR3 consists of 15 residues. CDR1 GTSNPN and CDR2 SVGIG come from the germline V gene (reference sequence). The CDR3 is CAWSPALSTEETQYF. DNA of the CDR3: TGTGCCTGGAGTCCCGCTTTAAGTACCGAAGAGACCCAGTACTTC. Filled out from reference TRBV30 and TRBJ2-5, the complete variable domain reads SQTIHQWPATLVQPVGSPLSLECTVEGTSNPNLYWYRQAAGRGLQLLFYSVGIGQISSEVPQNLSASRPQDRQFILSSKKLLLSDSGFYLCAWSPALSTEETQYFGPGTRLLVL.